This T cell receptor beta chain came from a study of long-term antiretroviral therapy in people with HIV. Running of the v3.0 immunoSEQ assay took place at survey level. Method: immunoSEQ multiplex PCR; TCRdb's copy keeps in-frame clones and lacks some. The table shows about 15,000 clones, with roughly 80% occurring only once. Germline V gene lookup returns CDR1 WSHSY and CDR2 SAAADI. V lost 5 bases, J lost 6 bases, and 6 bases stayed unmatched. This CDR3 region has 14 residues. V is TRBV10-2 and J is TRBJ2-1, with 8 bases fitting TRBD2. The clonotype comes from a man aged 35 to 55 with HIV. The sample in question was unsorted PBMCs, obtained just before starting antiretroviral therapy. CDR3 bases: TGCGCCAGCAGTCCGGGACTAGACTTCAATGAGCAGTTCTTC. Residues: CASSPGLDFNEQFF.